These 23 T cell receptor beta chains were all obtained from the same sample, sequenced in a study of shared clonotypes between healthy human individuals. The repertoire was sequenced with immunoSEQ multiplex PCR; TCRdb's copy has only in-frame clones and lacks some. The profile shows about 1.5 million clones, around 98% of them singletons. The sample comprised naive CD4+ T cells sorted from blood. The subset denotes: CD45RA+ positively selected. Source of these receptors: a man aged 30 to 45 in good health.

The genes are TRBV29-1 and TRBJ2-3; D possibly corresponds to TRBD1 (5 bases). The germline V and J ends were trimmed by 3 bases and 4 bases, with 11 bases remaining between them. CDR1 and CDR2 (germline): SQVTM, ANQGSEA. The CDR3 has 13 residues. In DNA form, the CDR3 reads TGCAGCGTTGACGACGTAGGGGCAGATACGCAGTATTTT. It specifies CSVDDVGADTQYF.

This chain links TRBV7-3 with TRBJ1-1, with no clear D. The germline V gene encodes CDR1 SGHTA and CDR2 FQGTGA. Trimming took off 4 bases at V and 0 bases at J, with 6 bases between the two ends. This CDR3 has 13 amino acids. CDR3 in amino acids: CASSSSLNTEAFF. DNA of the CDR3: TGTGCCAGCAGCTCGTCATTGAACACTGAAGCTTTCTTT.

This chain links TRBV28 with TRBJ2-7; a possible D gene is TRBD2 (5 bases). The CDR3 covers 13 residues. Germline lookup yields CDR1 MDHEN and CDR2 SYDVKM. The V and J ends lost 1 base and 7 bases respectively, with 11 bases between them. This CDR3 is CASSLFASSEQYF. The CDR3, as DNA: TGTGCCAGCAGTTTATTCGCTAGCTCGGAGCAGTACTTC.

V usage is TRBV7-6 and J usage is TRBJ2-7, with D possibly being TRBD1 (6 bases). V lost 1 base and J lost 9, with 10 bases in between. From germline, CDR1 is SGHVS and CDR2 FNYEAQ. The CDR3 sequence is 12 residues long. The CDR3 spells CASSLETGRQYF. CDR3 DNA: TGTGCCAGCAGCTTAGAGACAGGCAGGCAGTACTTC. The whole variable domain, filled in from reference TRBV7-6 and TRBJ2-7, reads GAGVSQSPRYKVTKRGQDVALRCDPISGHVSLYWYRQALGQGPEFLTYFNYEAQQDKSGLPNDRFSAERPEGSISTLTIQRTEQRDSAMYRCASSLETGRQYFGPGTRLTVT.

This clone was recorded only once. The V and J genes are TRBV11-3 and TRBJ2-1; D remains ambiguous. V lost 1 base and J 4 bases, leaving 11 bases between the germline ends. Per germline, CDR1 SGHNT and CDR2 YENEEA. There are 15 residues in the CDR3. The CDR3 loop reads CASSLVRAPYNEQFF. DNA of the CDR3: TGTGCCAGCAGCTTAGTCCGGGCCCCTTACAATGAGCAGTTCTTC.

The rearrangement uses TRBV5-6 and TRBJ2-3; 9 bases align to TRBD2. CDR1 and CDR2 (germline): SGHDT, YYEEEE. V was pared by 4 bases and J by 6 bases, with 9 bases of the junction left unmatched. CDR3 length equals 15 residues. CDR3 sequence (DNA): TGTGCCAGCAGCCAGACTAGCGGTGCCGGCGATACGCAGTATTTT. Translating gives CASSQTSGAGDTQYF.

V is TRBV5-4 and J is TRBJ1-1; TRBD1 is a possible D gene (6 bases). Germline CDR1 is SGHNT and CDR2 is YYREEE (reference sequence). The V end was cut by 0 bases, the J end by 1 base, with 16 bases between. The CDR3 length is 17 residues. CDR3 bases: TGTGCCAGCAGCTTGGGGGGGGGCTCCTACCCGAACACTGAAGCTTTCTTT. The encoded protein is CASSLGGGSYPNTEAFF.

This clone was found once. V is TRBV18 and J is TRBJ2-2; D might be TRBD2 (5 bases). This CDR3 is built from 15 residues. The ends were cut back, 3 bases at V and 7 bases at J, with 15 bases in the middle. Looked up from germline, CDR1 is KGHSH and CDR2 is LQKENI. CDR3 in amino acids: CASSPTTGYGGELFF. CDR3 sequence (DNA): TGTGCCAGCTCACCCACAACGGGGTACGGCGGGGAGCTGTTTTTT.

The gene calls are TRBV6-6 and TRBJ1-5, with TRBD1 matching over 11 bases. The CDR3 loop spans 13 amino acids. Unmatched junction bases numbered 5, after V lost 10 bases and J lost 6 bases. The germline V gene has CDR1 MNHNY and CDR2 SVGAGI (reference sequence). CDR3 sequence (DNA): TGTGCCACCCGGACAGGGGGCGTTCAGCCCCAGCATTTT. Translated, it gives CATRTGGVQPQHF.

This clone was detected only once. DNA of the CDR3: TGTGCCAGCAGTTTATTGGGTAGGCCCGCCACAGCTTTCTTT. This codes for CASSLLGRPATAFF. The chain carries TRBV28 and TRBJ1-1, with D uncertain. The germline V and J ends were trimmed by 1 base and 10 bases, with 16 bases remaining between them. Per the germline V gene, CDR1 is MDHEN and CDR2 is SYDVKM. This CDR3 spans 14 amino acids.

The gene calls are TRBV18 and TRBJ1-1; 9 bases align to TRBD1. Trimming removed 4 bases from V and 5 bases from J; junction bases left unmatched: 5. The CDR3 loop spans 14 amino acids. CDR1 KGHSH and CDR2 LQKENI come from the germline V gene. The chain's CDR3 is CASSRDREVTEAFF. The CDR3 nucleotides read TGTGCCAGCTCACGGGACAGGGAAGTTACTGAAGCTTTCTTT.

In this sample, this clone turned up once. This chain uses TRBV5-4 with TRBJ2-3, with a possible D match to TRBD2 (6 bases). With 3 bases removed from V and 6 bases from J, the gap between germline ends came to 14 bases. This CDR3 spans 14 amino acids. Germline-derived CDR1 and CDR2 are SGHNT and YYREEE (reference sequence). The CDR3 sequence: CASSSDGGQDTQYF. The CDR3 nucleotides read TGTGCCAGCAGCTCAGACGGGGGTCAGGATACGCAGTATTTT.

V usage is TRBV7-3 and J usage is TRBJ2-1; 7 bases are shared with TRBD2. The length of the CDR3 is 15 residues. Losses at the gene ends were 0 bases for V and 4 bases for J; bases not matched to a gene: 3. From germline, CDR1 is SGHTA and CDR2 FQGTGA. The CDR3 loop reads CASSLTGTTYNEQFF. In nucleotides, the CDR3 is TGTGCCAGCAGCTTAACCGGGACTACATACAATGAGCAGTTCTTC.

V and J are TRBV27 and TRBJ2-2; TRBD2 aligns across 9 bases. The junction had 13 bases not matched to a gene; V was cut back by 5 bases and J by 9 bases. CDR1 is MNHEY, CDR2 SMNVEV, per germline (reference sequence). CDR3 length equals 16 residues. The CDR3 DNA sequence: TGTGCCAGCAGTATCTCGACTAGCGGTCCTTTCCGGGAGCTGTTTTTT. Its translation: CASSISTSGPFRELFF.

The rearrangement links TRBV7-9 to TRBJ2-1; a weak D match, TRBD1 (6 bases). Trimming left V 5 bases short and J 7 bases short, with 15 bases between. CDR1 and CDR2 from the germline V gene are SEHNR and FQNEAQ (reference sequence). The CDR3 spans 14 residues. Here the CDR3 DNA reads TGTGCCAGCAGCGTACGTAGGGGGAGTAATGAGCAGTTCTTC. The encoded protein is CASSVRRGSNEQFF.

The chain links TRBV5-4 to TRBJ2-3; D gene uncertain. Germline values: CDR1 SGHNT, CDR2 YYREEE (reference sequence). CDR3 length: 15 amino acids. The V end lost 0 bases, the J end lost 0 bases, and 8 bases lay between the germline ends. This chain's CDR3 is CASSLAKSSTDTQYF. DNA of the CDR3: TGTGCCAGCAGCTTGGCGAAGTCAAGCACAGATACGCAGTATTTT.

The chain carries TRBV7-2 and TRBJ2-7; 8 bases agree with TRBD2. The CDR3 runs 15 residues. Unmatched junction bases numbered 4, after V lost 1 base and J lost 2 bases. Germline CDR1 reads SGHTA; CDR2 reads FQGNSA. Written as DNA, the CDR3 is TGTGCCAGCAGCTTAGGGGCGGGAGGAACCTACGAGCAGTACTTC. Its protein is CASSLGAGGTYEQYF.

This chain links TRBV28 with TRBJ1-2; D perhaps matches TRBD1 (5 bases). The V end lost 7 bases, the J end lost 8 bases, and 14 bases lay between the germline ends. This CDR3 has 12 amino acids. CDR1 is MDHEN and CDR2 is SYDVKM in the germline V gene. This CDR3 is CASTRGAGGYTF. Written as DNA, the CDR3 is TGTGCCAGCACGAGAGGGGCAGGCGGCTACACCTTC.

The chain couples TRBV15 to TRBJ2-5; TRBD2 agrees at 7 bases. Germline V gene sequence: CDR1 LNHNV, CDR2 YYDKDF (reference sequence). J gave up 3 bases and V 2 bases, and 3 bases lay outside the gene matches. This CDR3 has 14 residues. The CDR3 DNA follows: TGTGCCACCAGCAGACCGGGGAGGGAAGAGACCCAGTACTTC. Encoded protein: CATSRPGREETQYF.

The genes are TRBV5-5 and TRBJ2-4, with D perhaps assigned TRBD1 or TRBD2 (6 bases each). The V gene lost 0 bases and the J gene lost 1 base, with 11 bases spanning the gap. CDR3 length: 16 residues. CDR1 is SGHKS, CDR2 YYEKEE, per germline (reference sequence). This chain's CDR3 is CASSLAGAMAKNIQYF. The CDR3 DNA follows: TGTGCCAGCAGCTTGGCGGGGGCGATGGCCAAAAACATTCAGTACTTC. The full variable domain, rest sourced from reference TRBV5-5 and TRBJ2-4, is DAGVTQSPTHLIKTRGQQVTLRCSPISGHKSVSWYQQVLGQGPQFIFQYYEKEERGRGNFPDRFSARQFPNYSSELNVNALLLGDSALYLCASSLAGAMAKNIQYFGAGTRLSVL.

This sequence joins TRBV5-1 and TRBJ2-3, with D perhaps matching TRBD1 or TRBD2 (6 bases each). CDR3 size: 19 residues. V was trimmed by 1 base and J by 5 bases, leaving 26 bases between them. CDR1 is SGHRS and CDR2 is YFSETQ in the germline V gene. CDR3 nucleotide sequence: TGCGCCAGCAGCTTGACCCCTCCCGGGACTGCCCCACAGGGAGATACGCAGTATTTT. Amino acids: CASSLTPPGTAPQGDTQYF.

The chain is built from TRBV5-4 and TRBJ1-2, with a tentative D call TRBD1 (6 bases). The length of the CDR3 is 15 residues. Germline assignment: CDR1 SGHNT and CDR2 YYREEE (reference sequence). The germline V and J ends were trimmed by 2 bases and 4 bases, with 15 bases remaining between them. The CDR3 bases are TGTGCCAGCAGCTTCGCCGGGGGCGCAGGCTATGGCTACACCTTC. Protein product: CASSFAGGAGYGYTF.

This chain connects TRBV11-2 to TRBJ2-3; no firm D call. V was shortened by 3 bases and J by 4 bases, with 11 bases between the two germline ends. This CDR3 spans 14 amino acids. The V gene's germline CDR1 is SGHAT and CDR2 FQNNGV. This CDR3 is CASSFSEQADTQYF. CDR3 nucleotide sequence: TGTGCCAGCAGCTTCTCCGAGCAGGCAGATACGCAGTATTTT.